The 12 T cell receptor beta chains listed next were all sequenced from one sample in a study of STAT5B mutations in CD4+ large granular lymphocyte leukemia. Clones were sequenced by immunoSEQ multiplex PCR, and TCRdb holds only the in-frame ones, with some missing. There are roughly 30,000 clones in the sample; about 85% occur only once, and less than 4% lies in the top ten. The sequenced sample consisted of CD4+ T cells from blood buffy coats. These receptors were collected from a human donor in good health.

The chain recombines TRBV5-1 with TRBJ2-1; TRBD2 matches 9 bases. The CDR3 loop spans 15 amino acids. Per the germline V gene, CDR1 is SGHRS and CDR2 is YFSETQ. J was trimmed by 9 bases and V by 2 bases; bases with no gene match: 9. Here the CDR3 reads CASSLMRAGGGEQFF. The CDR3 nucleotides are TGCGCCAGCAGCTTAATGAGAGCGGGAGGCGGTGAGCAGTTCTTC.

This sequence joins TRBV5-1 and TRBJ2-7, with 12 bases matching TRBD2. V dropped 5 bases and J dropped 3; count of bases not matched to a gene: 6. The CDR3 is 15 amino acids. CDR1 SGHRS and CDR2 YFSETQ come from the germline V gene. The CDR3 coding sequence is TGCGCCAGCAGTCGGACTAGCGGGGCTTACTACGAGCAGTACTTC. Residues: CASSRTSGAYYEQYF.

The chain combines TRBV5-6 with TRBJ2-3, with 8 bases aligning to TRBD1. Trimming cost V 4 bases and J 5 bases; bases outside gene matches: 18. The CDR3 consists of 18 residues. Germline lookup yields CDR1 SGHDT and CDR2 YYEEEE. The CDR3 spells CASSQKGRQGLFGDTQYF. Here the CDR3 DNA reads TGTGCCAGCAGCCAAAAGGGGCGACAGGGGTTGTTTGGAGATACGCAGTATTTT.

This clone was seen only once. V usage is TRBV18 and J usage is TRBJ2-7, with 7 bases identical to TRBD1. The CDR3 covers 14 residues. CDR1 is KGHSH, CDR2 LQKENI, per germline. V was pared by 4 bases and J by 2 bases, with 5 bases of the junction left unmatched. The CDR3, as DNA: TGTGCCAGCTCACGTGACAGGGATACCTACGAGCAGTACTTC. This translates into CASSRDRDTYEQYF.

The genes are TRBV27 and TRBJ1-5; 8 bases fit TRBD1. The junction had 4 bases not matched to a gene; V was cut back by 3 bases and J by 3 bases. The CDR3 runs 15 residues. Germline-derived CDR1 and CDR2 are MNHEY and SMNVEV (reference sequence). The CDR3: CASSFSTGVNQPQHF. DNA for the CDR3: TGTGCCAGCAGTTTCTCGACAGGGGTCAATCAGCCCCAGCATTTT.

The chain carries TRBV11-2 and TRBJ1-1, with 9 nucleotides matching TRBD1. Germline trimming cut 0 bases from V and 3 bases from J; bases unmatched to any gene: 2. The germline gives CDR1 SGHAT, CDR2 FQNNGV. The CDR3 has 15 residues. In DNA form, the CDR3 reads TGTGCCAGCAGCTTAGAATGGGACAGGGACACTGAAGCTTTCTTT. Translation: CASSLEWDRDTEAFF.

The rearrangement links TRBV6-1 to TRBJ1-2, with D perhaps TRBD1 (5 bases). The V end lost 2 bases, the J end lost 4 bases, and 8 bases lay between the germline ends. CDR1 and CDR2 from the germline V gene are MNHNS and SASEGT. This CDR3 region has 13 residues. The CDR3, as DNA: TGTGCCAGCAGTGAACCCGGGGGCTATGGCTACACCTTC. Translation gives CASSEPGGYGYTF.

This clone was seen a single time. The chain links TRBV11-3 to TRBJ2-1, with 7 positions matching TRBD1. The length of the CDR3 is 14 residues. From germline, CDR1 is SGHNT and CDR2 YENEEA. With 4 bases clipped from V and 1 base from J, the junction kept 1 base outside the gene matches. The CDR3 nucleotides are TGTGCCAGCAGCTCACAGGGGTCCTACAATGAGCAGTTCTTC. It is translated as CASSSQGSYNEQFF.

The chain recombines TRBV5-1 with TRBJ2-5; TRBD2 matches 14 bases. Per germline, CDR1 SGHRS and CDR2 YFSETQ. Unmatched junction bases numbered 4, after V lost 4 bases and J lost 5 bases. The CDR3 has 15 amino acids. DNA of the CDR3: TGCGCCAGCAGCCCGGGACTAGCGGGAGTGGAGACCCAGTACTTC. Its translation: CASSPGLAGVETQYF.

The rearrangement links TRBV7-9 to TRBJ2-3; tentative D call: TRBD1 (6 bases). Between the trimmed V and J ends, which lost 4 bases and 1 base, there was a span of 9 bases. This CDR3 comprises 14 residues. Germline V gene lookup returns CDR1 SEHNR and CDR2 FQNEAQ (reference sequence). The CDR3 DNA sequence: TGTGCCAGCAGCTCTCAGGGGCGCACAGATACGCAGTATTTT. Protein: CASSSQGRTDTQYF.

The CDR3 region is CSVGDRENQPQHF. CDR3 nucleotides: TGCAGCGTTGGCGACAGGGAGAATCAGCCCCAGCATTTT. This sequence joins TRBV29-1 and TRBJ1-5; 7 positions agree with TRBD1. Germline CDR1 reads SQVTM; CDR2 reads ANQGSEA. This CDR3 contains 13 residues. The J segment lost 4 bases and the V segment lost 4 bases, leaving 4 bases of the junction unmatched.

This chain links TRBV29-1 with TRBJ1-1, with TRBD1 matching over 7 bases. Trimming took 5 bases from V and 3 from J; bases not matched to a gene: 9. Germline V lookup: CDR1 SQVTM, CDR2 ANQGSEA. There are 14 residues in the CDR3. In DNA form, the CDR3 reads TGCAGCGTTATTACAGGGGCGCGGGACACTGAAGCTTTCTTT. This encodes CSVITGARDTEAFF. Full variable domain (rest looked up from reference TRBV29-1 and TRBJ1-1): SAVISQKPSRDICQRGTSLTIQCQVDSQVTMMFWYRQQPGQSLTLIATANQGSEATYESGFVIDKFPISRPNLTFSTLTVSNMSPEDSSIYLCSVITGARDTEAFFGQGTRLTVV.